These T cell receptor beta chains were read from a single sample in a study of cytomegalovirus exposure and HLA in healthy donors. The assay was immunoSEQ multiplex PCR, and TCRdb's table has in-frame clones only and misses some. The sample consists of approximately 100,000 clones, 70% to 85% of them appearing once. Sequencing used PBMCs. These receptors were obtained from a man aged 35 to 55 in good health and CMV-seropositive. The CDR3 runs from the conserved cysteine through the conserved F or W. The D gene is left open where the match is weak. Some rows mark clone size as missing; the rest say once, few, many or name a class of expanded clone.

TRBV7-9	TRBJ1-6	many	TRBD1	CASSLEGTGHFYSPLHF	TGTGCCAGCAGCTTAGAGGGGACAGGGCATTTTTATTCACCCCTCCACTTT
TRBV7-3	TRBJ2-1	.	.	CASSREVSQRQFF	TGTGCCAGCAGCCGCGAAGTTAGTCAGCGGCAGTTCTTC
TRBV27	TRBJ2-1	.	.	CASRQGSYNEQFF	TGTGCCAGCAGGCAGGGCTCCTACAATGAGCAGTTCTTC
TRBV7-9	TRBJ1-4	few	.	CASSLTSSTNEKLFF	TGTGCCAGCAGCTTGACATCTTCAACTAATGAAAAACTGTTTTTT
TRBV27	TRBJ1-6	.	.	CASSSGQQFSHNSPLHF	TGTGCCAGCAGTTCCGGACAGCAGTTCTCCCATAATTCACCCCTCCACTTT
TRBV6-1	TRBJ1-2	few	TRBD1	CATLGTEANYGYTF	TGTGCCACCCTAGGGACAGAAGCTAACTATGGCTACACCTTC
TRBV27	TRBJ2-5	.	.	CASSRVRGEQYF	TGTGCCAGCAGTCGGGTGCGGGGAGAGCAGTACTTC
TRBV9	TRBJ2-5	.	TRBD2	CASSLRPGTSGGIETQYF	TGTGCCAGCAGCCTTCGTCCCGGGACTAGCGGGGGGATCGAGACCCAGTACTTC
TRBV4-1	TRBJ1-5	.	.	CASSQDGSRNQPQHF	TGCGCCAGCAGCCAAGATGGGAGCAGAAATCAGCCCCAGCATTTT
TRBV5-6	TRBJ1-2	.	TRBD1	CASSPADRDPHGYTF	TGTGCCAGCAGCCCCGCGGACAGGGACCCGCATGGCTACACCTTC
TRBV6-5	TRBJ2-7	.	.	CASVTGKEVGQYF	TGTGCCAGCGTAACAGGGAAGGAGGTCGGGCAGTACTTC
TRBV5-4	TRBJ1-2	.	TRBD1	CASSLDSTGGYGYTF	TGTGCCAGCAGCTTGGATTCCACAGGGGGCTATGGCTACACCTTC
TRBV5-6	TRBJ2-6	.	TRBD1	CASSLNRDRGLSGANVLTF	TGTGCCAGCAGCTTGAACCGGGACAGGGGGCTGTCTGGGGCCAACGTCCTGACTTTC
TRBV7-3	TRBJ2-7	.	TRBD1	CASSSPDRGEIYEQYF	TGTGCCAGCAGCTCTCCGGACAGGGGCGAAATCTACGAGCAGTACTTC
TRBV7-9	TRBJ1-2	.	.	CSSSSGQNYGYTF	TGTTCCAGCAGCTCAGGACAGAACTATGGCTACACCTTC
TRBV9	TRBJ2-2	.	.	CASSEAGYANTGELFF	TGTGCCAGCAGCGAGGCCGGGTACGCGAACACCGGGGAGCTGTTTTTT
TRBV7-9	TRBJ1-4	few	.	CASSSQGTTNEKLFF	TGTGCCAGCAGCTCTCAGGGGACAACTAATGAAAAACTGTTTTTT
TRBV6-1	TRBJ2-3	.	TRBD2	CASRVAGGNTDTQYF	TGTGCCAGCAGGGTAGCGGGGGGGAACACAGATACGCAGTATTTT
TRBV4-1	TRBJ1-1	.	TRBD1	CASSRKPTGGRTEAFF	TGCGCCAGCAGCCGAAAACCGACAGGGGGGAGGACTGAAGCTTTCTTT
TRBV27	TRBJ2-7	.	TRBD1	CASSPDRVRAGEQYF	TGTGCCAGCAGTCCAGACAGGGTTCGGGCTGGCGAGCAGTACTTC
TRBV14	TRBJ2-5	.	TRBD1	CASSQARDRVYMETQYF	TGTGCCAGCAGCCAAGCCCGGGACAGGGTGTATATGGAGACCCAGTACTTC
TRBV9	TRBJ2-6	.	.	CASSVDRGANVLTF	TGTGCCAGCAGCGTAGACAGGGGGGCCAACGTCCTGACTTTC
TRBV7-2	TRBJ2-1	once	TRBD1	CASSFRTGGNEQFF	TGTGCCAGCAGCTTTCGGACAGGGGGGAATGAGCAGTTCTTC
TRBV7-8	TRBJ2-2	.	.	CASSFRGTNTGELFF	TGTGCCAGCAGCTTCCGCGGAACGAACACCGGGGAGCTGTTTTTT
TRBV6-4	TRBJ2-3	few	.	CASSDAQGGGDTQYF	TGTGCCAGCAGTGACGCACAGGGGGGGGGAGATACGCAGTATTTT
TRBV28	TRBJ2-5	.	.	CATKPQGLQETQYF	TGTGCCACCAAACCCCAAGGACTACAAGAGACCCAGTACTTC
TRBV5-1	TRBJ2-1	.	TRBD1	CASTHQGGAGTNEQFF	TGCGCCAGCACCCACCAAGGGGGCGCGGGTACCAATGAGCAGTTCTTC
TRBV30	TRBJ2-1	.	TRBD2	CAWRDLAGDYNEQFF	TGTGCCTGGAGGGACTTAGCGGGGGACTACAATGAGCAGTTCTTC
TRBV7-9	TRBJ1-2	.	TRBD1	CASSFQKGALYGYTF	TGTGCCAGCAGCTTTCAGAAGGGGGCCCTTTATGGCTACACCTTC
TRBV5-4	TRBJ2-7	.	.	CASSRSWSSYEQYF	TGTGCCAGCAGCCGGTCTTGGAGCTCCTACGAGCAGTACTTC
TRBV5-6	TRBJ2-7	.	.	CASSWQGPDEQYF	TGTGCCAGCAGCTGGCAGGGGCCGGACGAGCAGTACTTC
TRBV27	TRBJ2-2	.	.	CASSLLVNTGELFF	TGTGCCAGCAGTTTGTTAGTTAACACCGGGGAGCTGTTTTTT
TRBV11-2	TRBJ1-5	few	.	CASSLGGRGGNQPQHF	TGTGCCAGCAGCTTAGGAGGCAGGGGAGGCAATCAGCCCCAGCATTTT
TRBV4-3	TRBJ1-3	.	.	CASSQDVAGLSSGNTIYF	TGCGCCAGCAGCCAAGATGTGGCGGGACTTTCCTCTGGAAACACCATATATTTT
TRBV4-1	TRBJ2-3	.	TRBD2	CASSQEGRTSGYTDTQYF	TGCGCCAGCAGCCAAGAAGGAAGGACTAGCGGTTACACAGATACGCAGTATTTT
TRBV10-3	TRBJ1-1	.	TRBD1	CAISADRGTEAFF	TGTGCCATCAGTGCTGACAGGGGGACTGAAGCTTTCTTT
TRBV7-8	TRBJ2-1	.	TRBD2	CASSKGEGPLGNEQFF	TGTGCCAGCAGCAAAGGGGAGGGGCCTTTAGGGAATGAGCAGTTCTTC
TRBV5-6	TRBJ2-4	.	TRBD1	CASSAGQGIQYF	TGTGCCAGCAGCGCCGGACAGGGCATTCAGTACTTC
TRBV29-1	TRBJ1-5	.	.	CSASITGKNQPQHF	TGCAGCGCCTCAATTACAGGGAAAAATCAGCCCCAGCATTTT
TRBV19	TRBJ2-4	.	.	CASSPLRTDISQYF	TGTGCCAGTAGCCCCCTTCGGACAGATATCAGTCAGTACTTC
TRBV5-5	TRBJ2-1	.	.	CASSLDLSEQFF	TGTGCCAGCAGCCTCGACTTGAGTGAGCAGTTCTTC
TRBV5-4	TRBJ2-5	.	.	CASRQGSGTGIGETQYF	TGTGCCAGCAGGCAAGGTAGCGGGACAGGGATTGGAGAGACCCAGTACTTC
TRBV4-2	TRBJ2-7	.	.	CASSRGDTNIYEQYF	TGTGCCAGCAGCCGAGGGGACACGAACATCTACGAGCAGTACTTC
TRBV29-1	TRBJ2-7	few	TRBD1	CSVLVRPNRDRGHEQYF	TGCAGCGTTTTAGTCCGGCCGAACCGGGACAGGGGGCACGAGCAGTACTTC
TRBV15	TRBJ2-2	few	.	CATSKRSLGAGELFF	TGTGCCACCAGCAAGAGGTCATTAGGGGCCGGGGAGCTGTTTTTT
TRBV7-2	TRBJ1-6	.	TRBD1	CASSWSGGRDSNSPLHF	TGTGCCAGCAGCTGGAGCGGTGGCCGGGACAGTAATTCACCCCTCCACTTT
TRBV4-1	TRBJ2-3	.	TRBD2	CASSQEGLAGGIVDTQYF	TGCGCCAGCAGCCAAGAAGGTCTAGCGGGGGGGATCGTAGATACGCAGTATTTT
TRBV6-6	TRBJ2-3	once	TRBD1	CASTPSGTVSTDTQYF	TGTGCCAGCACCCCATCCGGGACAGTTAGCACAGATACGCAGTATTTT
TRBV7-9	TRBJ1-1	.	.	CASRYTGWATEAFF	TGTGCCAGCAGATATACAGGGTGGGCCACTGAAGCTTTCTTT
TRBV9	TRBJ2-5	.	TRBD2	CASSAGPLAGEETQYF	TGTGCCAGCAGCGCGGGGCCTCTAGCGGGGGAGGAGACCCAGTACTTC
TRBV28	TRBJ1-4	.	.	CASSLDLREKLFF	TGTGCCAGCAGTCTGGACTTGAGGGAAAAACTGTTTTTT
TRBV11-2	TRBJ2-5	few	.	CASSLFQGETQYF	TGTGCCAGCAGCTTATTCCAGGGTGAGACCCAGTACTTC
TRBV5-1	TRBJ2-7	.	.	CASSLLQVTGYEQYF	TGCGCCAGCAGCTTGTTGCAGGTGACCGGCTACGAGCAGTACTTC
TRBV7-2	TRBJ2-3	once	.	CASSYILVRTASTDTQYF	TGTGCCAGCAGCTACATCTTGGTGAGGACTGCTAGCACAGATACGCAGTATTTT
TRBV7-8	TRBJ2-5	.	TRBD2	CASSLTLAGGPGETQYF	TGTGCCAGCAGCTTAACTCTAGCGGGGGGGCCGGGAGAGACCCAGTACTTC
TRBV28	TRBJ2-3	once	TRBD2	CASSSPWAGGRADTQYF	TGTGCCAGCAGTTCCCCCTGGGCGGGGGGGCGTGCAGATACGCAGTATTTT
TRBV5-1	TRBJ2-1	.	.	CASSLVYYNEQFF	TGCGCCAGCAGCTTGGTTTACTACAATGAGCAGTTCTTC
TRBV19	TRBJ2-7	.	.	CASSTRVGEQYF	TGTGCCAGTAGTACTCGGGTAGGCGAGCAGTACTTC
TRBV2	TRBJ1-4	.	.	CASKEESVNEKLFF	TGTGCCAGCAAGGAGGAGAGCGTCAATGAAAAACTGTTTTTT
TRBV27	TRBJ2-7	.	TRBD2	CASSWGLIYEQYF	TGTGCCAGCAGCTGGGGACTAATCTACGAGCAGTACTTC